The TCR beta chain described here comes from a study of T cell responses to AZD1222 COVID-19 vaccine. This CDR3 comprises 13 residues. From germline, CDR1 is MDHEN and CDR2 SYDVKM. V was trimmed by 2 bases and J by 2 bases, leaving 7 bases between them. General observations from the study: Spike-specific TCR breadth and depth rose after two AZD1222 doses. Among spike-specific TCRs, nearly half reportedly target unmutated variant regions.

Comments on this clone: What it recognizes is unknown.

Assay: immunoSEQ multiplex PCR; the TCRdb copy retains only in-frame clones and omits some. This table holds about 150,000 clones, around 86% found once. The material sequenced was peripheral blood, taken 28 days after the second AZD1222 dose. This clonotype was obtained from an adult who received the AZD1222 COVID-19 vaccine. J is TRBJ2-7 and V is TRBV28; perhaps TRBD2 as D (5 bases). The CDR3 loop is CASSLGRTYEQYF. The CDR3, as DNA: TGTGCCAGCAGTTTAGGGAGAACCTACGAGCAGTACTTC.